Listed below are T cell receptor beta chains from one sample, sequenced in a study of blood T cell repertoires in COVID-19. TCRdb's copy holds only in-frame clones and misses some; the assay was immunoSEQ multiplex PCR. The repertoire consists of 270,000 or so clones, with approximately 86% occurring once and the leading ten covering roughly 3.1%. The sequenced sample was peripheral blood. The source is a woman aged 18-29 years with acute or convalescent COVID-19. CDR3s include the opening cysteine and the closing phenylalanine or tryptophan. Each record gives: D gene, J gene, V gene, clone size, CDR3 DNA, CDR3 protein. The D gene is left open where the match is weak. Not every row has a clone size; where given, it reads once, few, many or a size class.

d_call: TRBD1
j_call: TRBJ1-1
v_call: TRBV27
clone_size: -
cdr3_nt: TGTGCCAGCAGTTCACAGGGGGCTCGGGCTGAAGCTTTCTTT
cdr3_aa: CASSSQGARAEAFF

d_call: -
j_call: TRBJ1-2
v_call: TRBV28
clone_size: -
cdr3_nt: TGTGCCAGCAGTTTGGCAGGCCGTGGCTACACCTTC
cdr3_aa: CASSLAGRGYTF

d_call: -
j_call: TRBJ1-2
v_call: TRBV6-5
clone_size: -
cdr3_nt: TGTGCCAGCAGTTACTCGAGGCAAAACTATGGCTACACCTTC
cdr3_aa: CASSYSRQNYGYTF

d_call: TRBD1
j_call: TRBJ1-2
v_call: TRBV15
clone_size: -
cdr3_nt: TGTGCCACCAGCAGAGTTGGGACAGGGTTGGTATATGGCTACACCTTC
cdr3_aa: CATSRVGTGLVYGYTF

d_call: TRBD2
j_call: TRBJ2-3
v_call: TRBV7-2
clone_size: -
cdr3_nt: TGTGCCAGCAGCTCGGGGGGGGCGGGACCCACAGATACGCAGTATTTT
cdr3_aa: CASSSGGAGPTDTQYF

d_call: TRBD1
j_call: TRBJ2-2
v_call: TRBV4-3
clone_size: -
cdr3_nt: TGCGCCAGCAATCCTGGCAGGGGGCATGCCGGGGAGCTGTTTTTT
cdr3_aa: CASNPGRGHAGELFF

d_call: TRBD1
j_call: TRBJ1-3
v_call: TRBV18
clone_size: few
cdr3_nt: TGTGCCAGCTCACCTCAACCGGGACAGGGTTTGACTGGAAACACCATATATTTT
cdr3_aa: CASSPQPGQGLTGNTIYF

d_call: -
j_call: TRBJ1-2
v_call: TRBV5-1
clone_size: -
cdr3_nt: TGCGCCAGCAGCTTGGGGGGGCAGCTACTACATGGCTACACCTTC
cdr3_aa: CASSLGGQLLHGYTF

d_call: TRBD1
j_call: TRBJ2-7
v_call: TRBV7-9
clone_size: once
cdr3_nt: TGTGCCAGCAGCCCGGGGACAGGGGAAGAGCAGTACTTC
cdr3_aa: CASSPGTGEEQYF

d_call: TRBD2
j_call: TRBJ2-1
v_call: TRBV19
clone_size: once
cdr3_nt: TGTGCCAGTAGTATCTGGGGACTAGCGGGCTCCTACAATGAGCAGTTCTTC
cdr3_aa: CASSIWGLAGSYNEQFF

d_call: TRBD1
j_call: TRBJ2-5
v_call: TRBV5-1
clone_size: few
cdr3_nt: TGCGCCAGCAGCGGAGGACAGGGGACGGAGACCCAGTACTTC
cdr3_aa: CASSGGQGTETQYF

d_call: -
j_call: TRBJ1-5
v_call: TRBV28
clone_size: -
cdr3_nt: TGTGCCAGCAGGCGGGGGGCGGGCAATCAGCCCCAGCATTTT
cdr3_aa: CASRRGAGNQPQHF

d_call: -
j_call: TRBJ2-3
v_call: TRBV28
clone_size: many
cdr3_nt: TGTGCCAGCAGTCTTGTATGGGACTTAAGAGAGACAGATACGCAGTATTTT
cdr3_aa: CASSLVWDLRETDTQYF

d_call: TRBD1
j_call: TRBJ2-7
v_call: TRBV13
clone_size: -
cdr3_nt: TGTGCCAGCAGCCAATGGGACAGGGCCTACGAGCAGTACTTC
cdr3_aa: CASSQWDRAYEQYF

d_call: -
j_call: TRBJ2-1
v_call: TRBV19
clone_size: -
cdr3_nt: TGTGCCAGTAGTATAGCTGGGCCTTATCGCTACAATGAGCAGTTCTTC
cdr3_aa: CASSIAGPYRYNEQFF

d_call: TRBD2
j_call: TRBJ2-7
v_call: TRBV7-8
clone_size: -
cdr3_nt: TGTGCCAGCAGCTTAGTGTCTAGCGGGAGTACGTCCTACGAGCAGTACTTC
cdr3_aa: CASSLVSSGSTSYEQYF

d_call: TRBD1
j_call: TRBJ1-2
v_call: TRBV7-8
clone_size: few
cdr3_nt: TGTGCCAGCAGCTTAGAGGGGACAGGATTTACTAACTATGGCTACACCTTC
cdr3_aa: CASSLEGTGFTNYGYTF

d_call: TRBD1
j_call: TRBJ2-4
v_call: TRBV2
clone_size: -
cdr3_nt: TGTGCCAGCAGTGAGGACGACAGGGCCGACCAAAACATTCAGTACTTC
cdr3_aa: CASSEDDRADQNIQYF